This TCR beta chain emerged from a study of blood T cell repertoires in COVID-19. Study-level background: Some COVID-19 samples were acute and others convalescent; all came from the United States, Italy and Spain. Sources were T cells, B-cell-depleted T cells, or PBMCs; the material itself was cDNA or gDNA.

The authors' processing: For nucleated cells, counts were estimated from reference gene primer amplification. Profiled with immunoSEQ multiplex PCR; TCRdb holds only in-frame clones, not every one. The V and J calls and the clone size are those of that table, but D and trimming were determined from the DNA. In the table there are fewer than 30,000 clones, over 75% of which are singletons. V was pared by 9 bases and J by 2 bases, with 5 bases of the junction left unmatched. Germline-derived CDR1 and CDR2 are MNHEY and SVGAGI. This CDR3 spans 14 amino acids. The TCR originated in a human donor in a cohort sampled during active COVID-19. This chain joins TRBV6-5 and TRBJ2-3; 10 bases agree with TRBD2. Sequencing was done on a sample of peripheral blood. This CDR3 is CASSSGGPTDTQYF. The CDR3 DNA is TGTGCCAGTTCTAGCGGGGGCCCCACAGATACGCAGTATTTT.